The source of this T cell receptor beta chain is a study of cytomegalovirus exposure and HLA in healthy donors. This clone was picked up one time. The antigen is unknown. General study results and limits: Specific recognition of CMV antigens was confirmed in vitro for a few chains (all CMV-associated).

Both 60 Vbeta primers and 13 Jbeta primers went into the PCR. Per the study methods: A later analysis counted approximately 80 million unique TCR beta chains, around 10 million shared. Only in-frame clones appear in the TCRdb table, and some are missing; sequencing was by immunoSEQ multiplex PCR. Clone size and the V and J calls come from that table; the DNA yielded D and trimming. Of roughly 100,000 clones in the sample, about four fifths were seen once. When sampled, the donors appeared nominally healthy, though they likely had unrecorded immune exposures. This TCR was recovered from a man aged 25 to 45 in good health and CMV-seronegative. Sample: PBMCs.

Written as DNA, the CDR3 is TGTGCCAGCAGCTTAGACCATAGCGGGAGTTCAGCCGGGGAGCTGTTTTTT. This sequence encodes CASSLDHSGSSAGELFF. This sequence joins TRBV11-3 and TRBJ2-2; 9 nucleotides line up with TRBD2. Germline CDR1 SGHNT, CDR2 YENEEA. Trimming took 0 bases from V and 6 from J; bases not matched to a gene: 8. This CDR3 is built from 17 residues.